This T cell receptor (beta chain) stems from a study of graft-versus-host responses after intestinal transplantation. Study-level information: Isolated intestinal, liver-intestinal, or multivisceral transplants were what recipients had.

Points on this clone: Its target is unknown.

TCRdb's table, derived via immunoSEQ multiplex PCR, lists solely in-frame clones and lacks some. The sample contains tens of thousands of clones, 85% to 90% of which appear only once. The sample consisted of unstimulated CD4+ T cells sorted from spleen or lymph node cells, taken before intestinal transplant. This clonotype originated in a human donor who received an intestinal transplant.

CDR3 amino acids: CASSPRTGNTEAFF. In DNA, the CDR3 is TGTGCCAGCAGCCCGCGGACAGGGAACACTGAAGCTTTCTTT. The chain is built from TRBV11-1 and TRBJ1-1; 7 bases are shared with TRBD1. The CDR3 sequence is 14 residues long. Trimming removed 5 bases from V and 1 base from J; junction bases left unmatched: 4. Germline V gene data show CDR1 as SGHAT and CDR2 as FQDESV (reference sequence). The whole variable domain, filled in from reference TRBV11-1 and TRBJ1-1, reads EAEVAQSPRYKITEKSQAVAFWCDPISGHATLYWYRQILGQGPELLVQFQDESVVDDSQLPKDRFSAERLKGVDSTLKIQPAELGDSAMYLCASSPRTGNTEAFFGQGTRLTVV.